The 26 T cell receptor beta chains presented below share a single source sample, sequenced in a study of blood T cells in healthy people across ages. The authors ran a second PCR of about 6 to 11 cycles using a sample-barcoded 5' primer and a J-beta primer mix. TCRdb re-analysed the 5' RACE reads in MiXCR, keeping a single row per CDR3 protein. This sample has 1,100,000 or so distinct CDR3 sequences, with roughly 45% found just once. The sample comprised blood. Receptors originate from a woman aged 55-70 years in good health.

This rearrangement joins TRBV5-1 to TRBJ2-7; D is unclear. The end of the DNA aligns better with TRBJ2-5, so the J call may be wrong. The CDR3 totals 12 residues. Germline CDR1 SGHRS, CDR2 YFSETQ. This CDR3 reads CASSIGHETQYF. The DNA for the CDR3 is TGCGCCAGCAGCATCGGTCATGAGACCCAGTACTTC.

This chain uses TRBV27 with TRBJ2-7, with 7 bases lining up with TRBD2. The CDR3 is 14 residues long. Losses at the gene ends were 4 bases for V and 2 bases for J; bases not matched to a gene: 5. Per the germline V gene, CDR1 is MNHEY and CDR2 is SMNVEV (reference sequence). This chain's CDR3 is CASSSQRGTYEQYF. The CDR3 nucleotides are TGTGCCAGCAGTTCGCAGCGGGGCACCTACGAGCAGTACTTC.

This chain joins TRBV5-5 and TRBJ2-3; possible D gene TRBD2, 6 bases. This CDR3 has 18 amino acids. Germline lookup yields CDR1 SGHKS and CDR2 YYEKEE (reference sequence). Deletions cut 3 bases from V and 0 bases from J, with 20 bases between. The CDR3: CASSYGGGALASTDTQYF. In DNA, the CDR3 is TGTGCCAGCAGCTACGGGGGAGGTGCCTTGGCTAGCACAGATACGCAGTATTTT.

In its sample, this clonotype was seen a few times. This sequence joins TRBV5-6 and TRBJ2-7; 8 bases agree with TRBD2. Germline CDR1 and CDR2: SGHDT and YYEEEE. This CDR3 is built from 16 residues. The junction had 11 bases not matched to a gene; V was cut back by 4 bases and J by 2 bases. CDR3 DNA sequence: TGTGCCAGCAGCGCCACCGGGACTAGGGGTACCTACGAGCAGTACTTC. Its translation is CASSATGTRGTYEQYF.

As DNA, the CDR3 is TGTGCCATCAGTGATGTCGTACGAGCGGGAGGTGGCGAGCAGTACTTC. Translated: CAISDVVRAGGGEQYF. This chain links TRBV10-3 with TRBJ2-7, with TRBD2 identical over 9 bases. The V segment lost 3 bases and the J segment 6 bases; nucleotides outside the gene matches: 12. Germline CDR1 and CDR2: ENHRY and SYGVKD. The CDR3 sequence is 16 residues long.

The chain uses TRBV3-1 and TRBJ2-3; D is unclear. The V end was cut by 2 bases, the J end by 4 bases, with 16 bases between. Germline V gene sequence: CDR1 LGHDT, CDR2 YNNKEL (reference sequence). This CDR3 comprises 16 residues. As DNA, the CDR3 is TGTGCCAGCAGCCAATTAGTGGTCTCAGATTCAGATACGCAGTATTTT. Translating it yields CASSQLVVSDSDTQYF.

The rearrangement links TRBV7-9 to TRBJ2-1, with D possibly matching TRBD2 (6 bases). Germline values: CDR1 SEHNR, CDR2 FQNEAQ (reference sequence). The CDR3 is 18 residues long. Trimming pared 5 bases from V and 8 bases from J, leaving 28 bases between. CDR3 in DNA: TGTGCCAGCAGCCCATCGGCCGGGACTCCAAGCCCGCACGATGAGCAGTTCTTC. Residues: CASSPSAGTPSPHDEQFF. The whole variable domain, remainder taken from reference TRBV7-9 and TRBJ2-1, is DTGVSQNPRHKITKRGQNVTFRCDPISEHNRLYWYRQTLGQGPEFLTYFQNEAQLEKSRLLSDRFSAERPKGSFSTLEIQRTEQGDSAMYLCASSPSAGTPSPHDEQFFGPGTRLTVL.

The chain couples TRBV25-1 to TRBJ1-2, with 8 bases lining up with TRBD1. Germline values: CDR1 MGHDK, CDR2 SYGVNS. Trimming took 0 bases from V and 4 from J; bases not matched to a gene: 7. This CDR3 contains 16 residues. CDR3 nucleotides: TGTGCCAGCAGTGAATATGTAGGACAGGGAGGCTATGGCTACACCTTC. The encoded protein is CASSEYVGQGGYGYTF.

J is TRBJ2-4 and V is TRBV29-1; maybe TRBD1 (6 bases). Trimming removed 6 bases from V and 0 bases from J, with 12 bases in between. The length of the CDR3 is 14 residues. Germline V CDR1 and CDR2: SQVTM, ANQGSEA. CDR3 DNA: TGCAGCGTCCCGGACAGTCCAGCCAAAAACATTCAGTACTTC. Translation: CSVPDSPAKNIQYF.

The rearrangement uses TRBV20-1 and TRBJ2-5; D might be TRBD1 (6 bases). The J call is in doubt because the DNA end fits TRBJ2-7 better. The CDR3 consists of 12 residues. CDR1 is DFQATT and CDR2 is SNEGSKA in the germline V gene (reference sequence). The CDR3 DNA follows: TGCAGTGCTAGAGACAGGGGAGACGAGCAGTACTTC. Its protein product is CSARDRGDEQYF.

The chain employs TRBV28 and TRBJ2-3; 11 positions agree with TRBD2. CDR1 is MDHEN and CDR2 is SYDVKM in the germline V gene. The J segment lost 4 bases and the V segment lost 0 bases, leaving 3 bases of the junction unmatched. This CDR3 spans 16 amino acids. CDR3 nucleotide sequence: TGTGCCAGCAGTTTATGGGCTAGCGGGGGGTCAGATACGCAGTATTTT. It is translated as CASSLWASGGSDTQYF. Drawing the rest from reference TRBV28 and TRBJ2-3, the complete variable domain is DVKVTQSSRYLVKRTGEKVFLECVQDMDHENMFWYRQDPGLGLRLIYFSYDVKMKEKGDIPEGYSVSREKKERFSLILESASTNQTSMYLCASSLWASGGSDTQYFGPGTRLTVL.

This clonotype occurred a few times. The J gene is TRBJ1-2, the V gene TRBV20-1; D gene uncertain. Trimming removed 5 bases at V and 0 bases at J, with 10 bases between. The CDR3 has 13 amino acids. CDR1 DFQATT and CDR2 SNEGSKA come from the germline V gene (reference sequence). As DNA, the CDR3 is TGCAGTGCTCCCGCTCGAGCTAACTATGGCTACACCTTC. This sequence encodes CSAPARANYGYTF.

A remark on this clonotype: Just one base apart from a much larger clone, this may be a read error. This chain connects TRBV3-1 to TRBJ2-7, with 8 bases aligning to TRBD1. The J call is in doubt because the DNA end fits TRBJ2-5 better. CDR1 LGHDT and CDR2 YNNKEL come from the germline V gene (reference sequence). The CDR3 loop spans 14 amino acids. CDR3 coding DNA: TGTGCCGGCAGCCAAGGACAGGGTACGGAGACCCAGTACTTC. It specifies CAGSQGQGTETQYF.

The rearrangement links TRBV20-1 to TRBJ2-5; 8 nucleotides agree with TRBD2. CDR1 and CDR2 (germline): DFQATT, SNEGSKA (reference sequence). This CDR3 is built from 14 residues. The ends lost 3 bases at V and 2 bases at J; junction bases unmatched: 5. For the CDR3, the DNA is TGCAGTGCTAGCCGGGTAGCGGGACAAGAGACCCAGTACTTC. It encodes CSASRVAGQETQYF.

This clonotype was detected a few times. V and J are TRBV24-1 and TRBJ2-1; no firm D call. Trimming took 4 bases from V and 4 from J, leaving 4 bases between them. Germline assignment: CDR1 KGHDR and CDR2 SFDVKD. CDR3 length: 12 residues. The CDR3 DNA sequence: TGTGCCACCAGTGACCCATACAATGAGCAGTTCTTC. Amino acid sequence: CATSDPYNEQFF.

The rearrangement joins TRBV9 to TRBJ2-3; 10 nucleotides agree with TRBD2. Germline V gene data show CDR1 as SGDLS and CDR2 as YYNGEE. CDR3 length: 17 residues. The V segment lost 3 bases and the J segment 4 bases; nucleotides outside the gene matches: 11. CDR3 in DNA: TGTGCCAGCAGCGCTCTAGCGGGAGTGGAGAGGGCAGATACGCAGTATTTT. It is translated as CASSALAGVERADTQYF.

The table lists this clonotype with a few counts. The chain combines TRBV20-1 with TRBJ2-4, with 14 nucleotides matching TRBD2. Germline CDR1 reads DFQATT; CDR2 reads SNEGSKA (reference sequence). This CDR3 has 22 amino acids. V lost 5 bases to trimming and J lost 1 base; unmatched junction nucleotides: 22. For the CDR3, the DNA is TGCAGTGCTCCCAACCCGGGACTAGCGGGAGTAGGGGGGGGAGGGGCCAAAAACATTCAGTACTTC. It codes for CSAPNPGLAGVGGGGAKNIQYF.

V usage is TRBV20-1 and J usage is TRBJ1-1, with D uncertain. Germline loops: CDR1 DFQATT, CDR2 SNEGSKA (reference sequence). The ends were cut back, 6 bases at V and 5 bases at J, with 10 bases in the middle. The CDR3 is 11 residues long. The CDR3: CSAPDGTEAFF. For the CDR3, the DNA is TGCAGTGCACCGGACGGGACTGAAGCTTTCTTT.

J is TRBJ2-1 and V is TRBV7-3, with D uncertain. TRBJ2-7 explains the end of the DNA better; the J call may be wrong. The CDR3 is 16 amino acids. Germline V gene lookup returns CDR1 SGHTA and CDR2 FQGTGA. As DNA, the CDR3 is TGTGCCAGCAGCCTAGGAGCGATCCACTCCTACAATGAGCAGTACTTC. Translation gives CASSLGAIHSYNEQYF.

The rearrangement links TRBV29-1 to TRBJ1-2; D is undetermined. Trimming left V 3 bases short and J 7 bases short, with 3 bases between. The germline gives CDR1 SQVTM, CDR2 ANQGSEA. The CDR3 loop spans 9 amino acids. The CDR3 reads CSVECGYTF. In nucleotides, the CDR3 is TGCAGCGTTGAGTGTGGCTACACCTTC.

The chain joins TRBV7-8 to TRBJ2-4, with TRBD2 matching 9 bases. TRBJ2-7 explains the end of the DNA better; the J call may be wrong. The CDR3 length is 15 residues. Germline lookup yields CDR1 SGHVS and CDR2 FQNEAQ. The CDR3 sequence: CASSPHGLASYEQYF. DNA of the CDR3: TGTGCCAGCAGCCCCCACGGACTAGCGTCGTACGAGCAGTACTTC.

The chain joins TRBV21-1 to TRBJ2-7; the table calls TRBD1, which could not be checked here. TRBV21-1 is deemed a pseudogene. The CDR3 is 17 amino acids. The CDR3 DNA is TGTGCAAGCACCCCTCCGGAACAAGGGACAGTCTCCTACGAGCAGTACTTC. Residues: CASTPPEQGTVSYEQYF.

The chain couples TRBV7-8 to TRBJ2-7; D is unresolved. The CDR3 is 12 amino acids. V gave up 5 bases and J gave up 6 bases, with 11 bases separating them. Germline V gene data show CDR1 as SGHVS and CDR2 as FQNEAQ. For the CDR3, the DNA is TGTGCCAGCAGCCACCCCGGTAGCGAGCAGTACTTC. Amino acid sequence: CASSHPGSEQYF.

This chain connects TRBV12-3 or TRBV12-4 to TRBJ2-3; D is perhaps TRBD1 (6 bases). Trimming shortened V by 6 bases and J by 0 bases, and 19 bases separated the two germline ends. The CDR3 length is 17 residues. CDR3 DNA sequence: TGTGCCAGCAGCCCCTTTTCTCCAGGGGCTAGCACAGATACGCAGTATTTT. This translates into CASSPFSPGASTDTQYF.

This chain links TRBV29-1 with TRBJ2-5; 11 nucleotides match TRBD2. Germline-derived CDR1 and CDR2 are SQVTM and ANQGSEA. The J segment lost 11 bases and the V segment lost 2 bases, leaving 13 bases of the junction unmatched. CDR3 size: 15 residues. CDR3 sequence: CSVESGTSGYNEQYF. For the CDR3, the DNA is TGCAGCGTTGAATCCGGGACTAGCGGATACAATGAGCAGTACTTC.

The V call is TRBV6-2 or TRBV6-3, the J call TRBJ2-1; 14 positions agree with TRBD2. Germline CDR1 reads MNHEY; CDR2 reads SVGEGT. V gave up 6 bases and J gave up 6 bases; unmatched junction bases: 22. The CDR3 runs to 21 residues. CDR3 nucleotides: TGTGCCAGCAGCCCTCTTACCTCGGGACTAGCGGGAGTCCGACCCTTCAATGAGCAGTTCTTC. This sequence encodes CASSPLTSGLAGVRPFNEQFF.